This entry lists 15 T cell receptor beta chains sequenced from one sample in a study of beta chain features in type 1 diabetes. Whole-study findings and limits: Type 1 diabetes patients had moderately but significantly shorter TCRB CDR3s in all four CD4+ subsets.

These receptors' targets are unknown. As every portion of the isolated RNA was reverse transcribed, the sequencing read expressed TCRB transcripts. Clones were read by immunoSEQ multiplex PCR, and TCRdb kept only the in-frame ones, dropping some. The profile shows around 650,000 clones, roughly an eighth of them singletons. The source material was naive CD4+ T cells from blood. The source is a young man with type 1 diabetes.

This clone was counted a few times. The chain uses TRBV28 and TRBJ2-7; no firm D call. Trimming shortened V by 5 bases and J by 4 bases, and 9 bases separated the two germline ends. Germline V lookup: CDR1 MDHEN, CDR2 SYDVKM. The CDR3 covers 12 residues. The CDR3, as DNA: TGTGCCAGCAGTCGGCTGGGGTACGAGCAGTACTTC. It is translated as CASSRLGYEQYF.

The V and J genes are TRBV19 and TRBJ2-5, with a possible D match to TRBD2 (5 bases). V lost 10 bases and J lost 5, with 14 bases in between. Germline V gene data show CDR1 as LNHDA and CDR2 as SQIVND (reference sequence). The CDR3 extends over 12 amino acids. The CDR3 loop is CATQDFYETQYF. The DNA for the CDR3 is TGTGCCACCCAGGACTTCTATGAGACCCAGTACTTC.

This clone appeared a few times. V and J are TRBV19 and TRBJ1-2, with 10 bases aligning to TRBD1. CDR3 length: 15 residues. Germline CDR1 LNHDA, CDR2 SQIVND (reference sequence). Losses at the gene ends were 2 bases for V and 8 bases for J; bases not matched to a gene: 8. The CDR3 reads CASSITGQGSLGYTF. CDR3 bases: TGTGCCAGTAGTATAACGGGACAGGGGAGTCTCGGCTACACCTTC.

The table lists this clone with a few counts. The rearrangement links TRBV7-9 to TRBJ2-5; 9 bases are a match to TRBD2. The CDR3 has 14 residues. V dropped 3 bases and J dropped 3; count of bases not matched to a gene: 2. Germline lookup yields CDR1 SEHNR and CDR2 FQNEAQ (reference sequence). The DNA for the CDR3 is TGTGCCAGCAGCTTGCGACTAGCGGAAGAGACCCAGTACTTC. This sequence encodes CASSLRLAEETQYF. Full variable domain (rest looked up from reference TRBV7-9 and TRBJ2-5): DTGVSQNPRHKITKRGQNVTFRCDPISEHNRLYWYRQTLGQGPEFLTYFQNEAQLEKSRLLSDRFSAERPKGSFSTLEIQRTEQGDSAMYLCASSLRLAEETQYFGPGTRLLVL.

This clone was detected a few times. The rearrangement uses TRBV5-5 and TRBJ1-4, with 9 nucleotides matching TRBD1. Germline V lookup: CDR1 SGHKS, CDR2 YYEKEE (reference sequence). The CDR3 consists of 14 residues. V dropped 4 bases and J dropped 8; count of bases not matched to a gene: 6. The DNA for the CDR3 is TGTGCCAGCAGCCCCGGACAGGGGAACGAAAAACTGTTTTTT. This sequence encodes CASSPGQGNEKLFF. Based on the CDR3 plus reference TRBV5-5 and TRBJ1-4, the full variable domain is DAGVTQSPTHLIKTRGQQVTLRCSPISGHKSVSWYQQVLGQGPQFIFQYYEKEERGRGNFPDRFSARQFPNYSSELNVNALLLGDSALYLCASSPGQGNEKLFFGSGTQLSVL.

This clone was found a few times. The V and J genes are TRBV2 and TRBJ2-7; possibly TRBD1 for D (5 bases). CDR1 SNHLY and CDR2 FYNNEI come from the germline V gene. The CDR3 extends over 13 amino acids. V lost 5 bases, J lost 2 bases, and 10 bases lay in between. The CDR3 nucleotides are TGTGCCAGCAGTCCCGACAGAACCTACGAGCAGTACTTC. This codes for CASSPDRTYEQYF.

This clone appeared a few times. This chain uses TRBV7-3 with TRBJ1-6; D unresolved. Between the trimmed V and J ends, which lost 5 bases and 9 bases, there was a span of 11 bases. Germline V gene data show CDR1 as SGHTA and CDR2 as FQGTGA. The CDR3 is made up of 13 amino acids. The CDR3 nucleotides are TGTGCCAGCAGCCAAATTAAGGGTTCACCCCTCCACTTT. The encoded protein is CASSQIKGSPLHF. Based on the CDR3 plus reference TRBV7-3 and TRBJ1-6, the full variable domain is GAGVSQTPSNKVTEKGKYVELRCDPISGHTALYWYRQSLGQGPEFLIYFQGTGAADDSGLPNDRFFAVRPEGSVSTLKIQRTERGDSAVYLCASSQIKGSPLHFGNGTRLTVT.

This clone was counted only a few times. The chain links TRBV10-3 to TRBJ1-1, with unresolved D. Germline values: CDR1 ENHRY, CDR2 SYGVKD. The V end lost 2 bases, the J end lost 2 bases, and 3 bases lay between the germline ends. CDR3 length: 12 residues. CDR3 in amino acids: CAISEVNTEAFF. The CDR3 bases are TGTGCCATCAGTGAGGTCAACACTGAAGCTTTCTTT.

V usage is TRBV2 and J usage is TRBJ2-1; 7 nucleotides line up with TRBD2. J lost 7 bases, V lost 4 bases, and 4 bases had no gene match. The CDR3 has 13 residues. The germline V gene has CDR1 SNHLY and CDR2 FYNNEI. CDR3 sequence reads: CASSGDYRNEQFF. The CDR3, as DNA: TGTGCCAGCAGTGGGGACTACAGGAATGAGCAGTTCTTC.

This clone came up a few times. The genes are TRBV15 and TRBJ2-3; either TRBD1 or TRBD2 may fit D (5 bases each). Germline CDR1 LNHNV, CDR2 YYDKDF (reference sequence). With 5 bases removed from V and 5 bases from J, the gap between germline ends came to 11 bases. This CDR3 is built from 13 residues. As DNA, the CDR3 is TGTGCCACCAGCCAGAATGGGGGAGATACGCAGTATTTT. Its translation: CATSQNGGDTQYF.

The chain is built from TRBV2 and TRBJ1-6; 9 bases are shared with TRBD1. The CDR3 extends over 15 amino acids. The trim removed 6 bases at V and 7 bases at J, leaving 7 bases unmatched. CDR1 and CDR2 (germline): SNHLY, FYNNEI. In DNA, the CDR3 is TGTGCCAGCAGCGTGGACAGGGGAGGGAATTCACCCCTCCACTTT. Its protein is CASSVDRGGNSPLHF.

This clone came up a few times. Other nucleotide sequences in the sample specify the same CDR3. The J gene is TRBJ1-1, the V gene TRBV18; no clear D. Per germline, CDR1 KGHSH and CDR2 LQKENI. This CDR3 comprises 14 residues. The V end was cut by 6 bases, the J end by 1 base, with 12 bases between. The CDR3 coding sequence is TGTGCCAGCTCCGATGGAACAGAGAACACTGAAGCTTTCTTT. It encodes CASSDGTENTEAFF.

This clone was detected only a few times. This rearrangement joins TRBV5-4 to TRBJ1-4; 8 nucleotides align to TRBD1. The CDR3 extends over 15 amino acids. The ends lost 4 bases at V and 4 bases at J; junction bases unmatched: 6. Germline loops: CDR1 SGHNT, CDR2 YYREEE (reference sequence). The CDR3 DNA is TGTGCCAGCAGCCTCGGACAGGGCCGTAATGAAAAACTGTTTTTT. It specifies CASSLGQGRNEKLFF.

CDR3 amino acids: CASRRQVTYEQYF. In nucleotides, the CDR3 is TGTGCCAGCAGGAGGCAGGTTACCTACGAGCAGTACTTC. V gene TRBV28 combines with J gene TRBJ2-7; D gene ambiguous. V lost 6 bases and J 2 bases, leaving 11 bases between the germline ends. From germline, CDR1 is MDHEN and CDR2 SYDVKM. CDR3 size: 13 residues.

This clone was observed a handful of times. The chain combines TRBV30 with TRBJ1-4; 9 bases line up with TRBD1. After removal of 5 bases from V and 6 bases from J, the junction contained 4 bases not matched to a gene. Germline CDR1 reads GTSNPN; CDR2 reads SVGIG (reference sequence). The CDR3 totals 13 residues. This CDR3 reads CAWGDRAYEKLFF. CDR3 bases: TGTGCCTGGGGGGACAGGGCTTATGAAAAACTGTTTTTT.